This TCR beta chain was documented in a study of T cell changes during pregnancy in multiple sclerosis. Germline trimming cut 6 bases from V and 9 bases from J; bases unmatched to any gene: 3. Germline V CDR1 and CDR2: SQVTM, ANQGSEA. The CDR3 contains 12 residues. Produced via immunoSEQ multiplex PCR; TCRdb's table is partial and in-frame only. Of about 36,000 clones detected, 88% appear once; the ten largest clones hold roughly 0.56%. The chain employs TRBV29-1 and TRBJ2-1; 12 bases line up with TRBD1. The source was CD4+ T cells from peripheral blood mononuclear cells, collected in the first trimester of pregnancy. This TCR came from a female donor with multiple sclerosis, enrolled in a pregnancy study. The CDR3 region has the DNA TGCAGCGTGGGGACAGGGGGCGGTGAGCAGTTCTTC. Its translation: CSVGTGGGEQFF.